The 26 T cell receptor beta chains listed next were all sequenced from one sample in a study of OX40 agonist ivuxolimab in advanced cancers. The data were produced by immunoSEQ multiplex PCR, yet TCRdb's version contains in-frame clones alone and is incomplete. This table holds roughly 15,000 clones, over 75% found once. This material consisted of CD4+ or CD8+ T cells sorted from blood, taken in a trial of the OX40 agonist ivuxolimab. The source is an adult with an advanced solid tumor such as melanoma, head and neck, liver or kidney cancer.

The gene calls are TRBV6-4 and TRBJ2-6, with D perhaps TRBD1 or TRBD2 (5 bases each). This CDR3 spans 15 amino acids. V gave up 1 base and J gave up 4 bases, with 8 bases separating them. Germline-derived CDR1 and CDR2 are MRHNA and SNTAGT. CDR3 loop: CASSDLGDGANVLTF. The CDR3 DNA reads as TGTGCCAGCAGTGACTTGGGGGACGGGGCCAACGTCCTGACTTTC.

The CDR3, as DNA: TGTGCCAGCAGTTCCCCGCGCGGGGGAAGCTATGGCTACACCTTC. Translating it yields CASSSPRGGSYGYTF. J is TRBJ1-2 and V is TRBV28; a weak D match, TRBD1 (5 bases). CDR1 is MDHEN, CDR2 SYDVKM, per germline. The V end lost 4 bases, the J end lost 4 bases, and 16 bases lay between the germline ends. The CDR3 loop spans 15 amino acids.

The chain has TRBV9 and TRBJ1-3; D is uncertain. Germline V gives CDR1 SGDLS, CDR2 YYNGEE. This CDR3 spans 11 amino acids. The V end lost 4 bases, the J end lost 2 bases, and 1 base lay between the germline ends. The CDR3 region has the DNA TGTGCCAGCAGCCCTGGAAACACCATATATTTT. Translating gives CASSPGNTIYF. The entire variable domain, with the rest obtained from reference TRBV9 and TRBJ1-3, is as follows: DSGVTQTPKHLITATGQRVTLRCSPRSGDLSVYWYQQSLDQGLQFLIQYYNGEERAKGNILERFSAQQFPDLHSELNLSSLELGDSALYFCASSPGNTIYFGEGSWLTVV.

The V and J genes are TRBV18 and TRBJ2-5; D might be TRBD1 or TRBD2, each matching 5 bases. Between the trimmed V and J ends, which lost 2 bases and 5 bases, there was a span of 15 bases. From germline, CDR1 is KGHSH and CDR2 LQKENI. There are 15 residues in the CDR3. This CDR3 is CASSPGPGEGETQYF. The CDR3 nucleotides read TGTGCCAGCTCACCAGGGCCGGGCGAGGGGGAGACCCAGTACTTC.

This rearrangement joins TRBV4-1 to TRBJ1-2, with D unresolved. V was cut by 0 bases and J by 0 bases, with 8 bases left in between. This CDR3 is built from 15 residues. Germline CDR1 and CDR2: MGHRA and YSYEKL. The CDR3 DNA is TGCGCCAGCAGCCAAGAGGCGGCTGCTAACTATGGCTACACCTTC. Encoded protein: CASSQEAAANYGYTF.

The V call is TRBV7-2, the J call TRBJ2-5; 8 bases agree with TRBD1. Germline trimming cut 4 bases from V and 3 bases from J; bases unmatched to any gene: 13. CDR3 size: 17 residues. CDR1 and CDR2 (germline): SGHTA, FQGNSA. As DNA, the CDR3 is TGTGCCAGCAGCTACCGGGACAGGCCAAGGACTAAAGAGACCCAGTACTTC. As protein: CASSYRDRPRTKETQYF.

The CDR3 region is CASSQESYYGYTF. The CDR3 nucleotides are TGCGCCAGCAGCCAAGAGAGTTACTATGGCTACACCTTC. The J gene is TRBJ1-2, the V gene TRBV4-1; D remains ambiguous. V was clipped by 0 bases and J by 3 bases, with 5 bases between them. Germline V lookup: CDR1 MGHRA, CDR2 YSYEKL. The CDR3 has 13 residues.

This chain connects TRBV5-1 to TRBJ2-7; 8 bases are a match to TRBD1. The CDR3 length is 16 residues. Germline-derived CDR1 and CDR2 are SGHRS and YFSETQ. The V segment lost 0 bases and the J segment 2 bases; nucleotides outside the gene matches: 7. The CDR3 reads CASSLAGRGPPYEQYF. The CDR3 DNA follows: TGCGCCAGCAGCTTGGCCGGCAGGGGGCCCCCCTACGAGCAGTACTTC.

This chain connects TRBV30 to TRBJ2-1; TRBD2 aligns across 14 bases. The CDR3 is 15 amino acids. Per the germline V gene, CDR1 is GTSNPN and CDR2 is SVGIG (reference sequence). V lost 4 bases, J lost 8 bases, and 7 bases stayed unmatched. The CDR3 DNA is TGTGCCTGGATAGGACTAGCGGGAGGCCCATATGAGCAGTTCTTC. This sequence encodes CAWIGLAGGPYEQFF.

CDR3 DNA sequence: TGCGCCAGCAGCTTAACTAGCGGGGGTGTTCGGAGCACAGATACGCAGTATTTT. Translating gives CASSLTSGGVRSTDTQYF. The chain uses TRBV5-1 and TRBJ2-3, with 11 positions matching TRBD2. This CDR3 region has 18 residues. The J segment lost 0 bases and the V segment lost 2 bases, leaving 8 bases of the junction unmatched. From germline, CDR1 is SGHRS and CDR2 YFSETQ.

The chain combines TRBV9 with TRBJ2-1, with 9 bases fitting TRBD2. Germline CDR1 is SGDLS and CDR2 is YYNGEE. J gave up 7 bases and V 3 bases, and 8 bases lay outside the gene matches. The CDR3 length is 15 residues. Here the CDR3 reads CASSALAGPRNEQFF. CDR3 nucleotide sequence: TGTGCCAGCAGCGCCCTAGCGGGGCCTCGGAATGAGCAGTTCTTC.

CDR3: CASSIVAGAYEQYF. As DNA, the CDR3 is TGTGCCAGTAGTATAGTAGCGGGAGCCTACGAGCAGTACTTC. The V gene is TRBV19, the J gene TRBJ2-7, with TRBD2 matching 9 bases. The J segment lost 2 bases and the V segment lost 1 base, leaving 0 bases of the junction unmatched. CDR1 is LNHDA and CDR2 is SQIVND in the germline V gene (reference sequence). This CDR3 is 14 amino acids long.

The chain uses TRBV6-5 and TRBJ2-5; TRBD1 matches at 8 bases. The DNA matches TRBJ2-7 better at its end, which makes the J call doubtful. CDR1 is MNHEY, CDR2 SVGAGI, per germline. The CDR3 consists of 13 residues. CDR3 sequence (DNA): TGTGCCAGCAGTGACAGGGGACCCTACGAGCAGTACTTC. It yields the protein CASSDRGPYEQYF.

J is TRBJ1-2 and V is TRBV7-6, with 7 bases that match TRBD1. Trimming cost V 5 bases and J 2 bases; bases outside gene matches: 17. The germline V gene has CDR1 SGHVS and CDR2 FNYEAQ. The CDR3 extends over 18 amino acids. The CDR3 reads CASSPSEVTGDGNYGYTF. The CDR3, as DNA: TGTGCCAGCAGCCCCAGCGAGGTAACAGGGGATGGCAACTATGGCTACACCTTC.

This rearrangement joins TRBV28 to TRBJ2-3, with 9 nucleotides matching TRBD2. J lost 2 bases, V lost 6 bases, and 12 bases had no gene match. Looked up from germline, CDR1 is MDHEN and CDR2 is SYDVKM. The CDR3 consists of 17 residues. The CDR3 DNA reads TGTGCCAGCAGATACGCCGTAGCGGGGGCTCTCACAGATACGCAGTATTTT. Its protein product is CASRYAVAGALTDTQYF.

The CDR3 DNA reads as TGCGCCAGCAGCTTATTGTTGTCCGGGACAGGGAATGGCTACACCTTC. It yields the protein CASSLLLSGTGNGYTF. This chain uses TRBV5-1 with TRBJ1-2; 9 bases map to TRBD1. After removal of 2 bases from V and 6 bases from J, the junction contained 11 bases not matched to a gene. The CDR3 runs to 16 residues. Germline lookup yields CDR1 SGHRS and CDR2 YFSETQ. Together with reference TRBV5-1 and TRBJ1-2, the CDR3 gives the full variable domain: KAGVTQTPRYLIKTRGQQVTLSCSPISGHRSVSWYQQTPGQGLQFLFEYFSETQRNKGNFPGRFSGRQFSNSRSEMNVSTLELGDSALYLCASSLLLSGTGNGYTFGSGTRLTVV.

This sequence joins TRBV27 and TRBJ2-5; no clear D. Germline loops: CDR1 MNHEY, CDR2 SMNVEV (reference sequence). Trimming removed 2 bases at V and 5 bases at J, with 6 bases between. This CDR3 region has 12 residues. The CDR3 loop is CASSLVGETQYF. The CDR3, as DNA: TGTGCCAGCAGTTTAGTCGGGGAGACCCAGTACTTC.

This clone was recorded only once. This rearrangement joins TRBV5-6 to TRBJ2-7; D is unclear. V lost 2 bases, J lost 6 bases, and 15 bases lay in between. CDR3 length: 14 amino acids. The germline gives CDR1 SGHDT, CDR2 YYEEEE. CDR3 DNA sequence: TGTGCCAGCAGCTTACGACTCTGGCTACGCGAGCAGTACTTC. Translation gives CASSLRLWLREQYF.

This CDR3 is CASSESTQLFYNEQFF. In DNA form, the CDR3 reads TGTGCCAGCAGTGAATCTACCCAGCTTTTTTACAATGAGCAGTTCTTC. V is TRBV6-1 and J is TRBJ2-1; no clear D. Germline-derived CDR1 and CDR2 are MNHNS and SASEGT. The CDR3 covers 16 residues. V lost 2 bases and J lost 4, with 15 bases in between.

Here the CDR3 reads CASVSPRELKNIQYF. The CDR3 region has the DNA TGTGCCAGCGTCTCCCCAAGGGAACTTAAAAACATTCAGTACTTC. J is TRBJ2-4 and V is TRBV28; D remains unclear. V lost 8 bases and J lost 4, with 18 bases in between. Per the germline V gene, CDR1 is MDHEN and CDR2 is SYDVKM. The CDR3 contains 15 residues. The entire variable domain, with the rest obtained from reference TRBV28 and TRBJ2-4, is as follows: DVKVTQSSRYLVKRTGEKVFLECVQDMDHENMFWYRQDPGLGLRLIYFSYDVKMKEKGDIPEGYSVSREKKERFSLILESASTNQTSMYLCASVSPRELKNIQYFGAGTRLSVL.

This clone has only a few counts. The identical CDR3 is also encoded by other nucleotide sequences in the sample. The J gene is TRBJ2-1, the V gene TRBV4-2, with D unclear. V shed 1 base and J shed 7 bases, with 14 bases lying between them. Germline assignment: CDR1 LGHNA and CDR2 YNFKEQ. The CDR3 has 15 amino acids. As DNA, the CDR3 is TGTGCCAGCAGCCAAGTTAAAGGCCACGCAAATGAGCAGTTCTTC. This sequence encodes CASSQVKGHANEQFF.

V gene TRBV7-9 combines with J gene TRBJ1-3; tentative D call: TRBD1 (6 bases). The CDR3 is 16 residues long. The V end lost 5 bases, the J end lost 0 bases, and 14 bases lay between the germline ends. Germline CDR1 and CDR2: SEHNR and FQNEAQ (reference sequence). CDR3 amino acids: CASSHRDMHSGNTIYF. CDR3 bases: TGTGCCAGCAGCCATAGGGACATGCACTCTGGAAACACCATATATTTT.

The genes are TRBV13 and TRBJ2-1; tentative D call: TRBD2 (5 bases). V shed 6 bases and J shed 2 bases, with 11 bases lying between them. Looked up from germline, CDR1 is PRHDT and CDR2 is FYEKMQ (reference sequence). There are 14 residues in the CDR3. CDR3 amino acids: CASSPRRAYNEQFF. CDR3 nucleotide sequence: TGTGCCAGCAGTCCCCGGCGGGCCTACAATGAGCAGTTCTTC.

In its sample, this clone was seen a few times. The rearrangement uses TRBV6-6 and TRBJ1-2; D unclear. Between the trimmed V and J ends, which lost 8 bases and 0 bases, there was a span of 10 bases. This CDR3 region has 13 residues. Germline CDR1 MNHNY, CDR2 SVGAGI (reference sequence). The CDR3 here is CASGSPTNYGYTF. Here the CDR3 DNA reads TGTGCCAGCGGTAGCCCCACTAACTATGGCTACACCTTC.

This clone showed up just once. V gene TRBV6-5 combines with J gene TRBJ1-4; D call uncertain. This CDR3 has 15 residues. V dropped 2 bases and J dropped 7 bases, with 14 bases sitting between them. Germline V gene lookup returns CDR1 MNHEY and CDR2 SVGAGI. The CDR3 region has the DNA TGTGCCAGCAGTTACGTCAGTTTGAGGGCTGAAAAACTGTTTTTT. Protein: CASSYVSLRAEKLFF.

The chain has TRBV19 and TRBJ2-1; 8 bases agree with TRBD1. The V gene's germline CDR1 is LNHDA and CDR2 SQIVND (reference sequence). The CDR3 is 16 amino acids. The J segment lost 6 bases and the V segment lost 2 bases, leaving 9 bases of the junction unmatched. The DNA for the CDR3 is TGTGCCAGTAGTATATTACCGGGACAGGTACTCAATGAGCAGTTCTTC. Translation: CASSILPGQVLNEQFF.